Sequencing of this T cell receptor beta chain was carried out in a study of blood T cell repertoires in COVID-19. Study details: Samples taken during acute and convalescent COVID-19 were collected in the United States, Italy and Spain. PBMCs, B-cell-depleted T cells, or T cells were the source of the cDNA or gDNA that made up the material.

Original processing methods: Reference gene primers were amplified, and this amplification served to estimate nucleated cell counts. Measured with immunoSEQ multiplex PCR; TCRdb has only the in-frame clones, and not every one. V, J and clone size derive from that table, while D and trimming were established from the DNA sequence. This sample has over 150,000 clones, with 80% to 90% found just once. The CDR3 extends over 15 amino acids. Looked up from germline, CDR1 is SGHTA and CDR2 is FQGNSA. V lost 3 bases and J lost 0, with 9 bases in between. The genes are TRBV7-2 and TRBJ1-3; D is undetermined. Input material: peripheral blood. This TCR came from a man aged 40-50 years with acute or convalescent COVID-19. Here the CDR3 DNA reads TGTGCCAGCAGCTTCAGTGAACGCTCTGGAAACACCATATATTTT. Its translation: CASSFSERSGNTIYF. Drawing the rest from reference TRBV7-2 and TRBJ1-3, the complete variable domain is GAGVSQSPSNKVTEKGKDVELRCDPISGHTALYWYRQSLGQGLEFLIYFQGNSAPDKSGLPSDRFSAERTGGSVSTLTIQRTQQEDSAVYLCASSFSERSGNTIYFGEGSWLTVV.